This TCR beta chain emerged from a study of early T cells in non-severe SARS-CoV-2 infection. The CDR3 extends over 14 amino acids. V lost 4 bases and J 3 bases, leaving 11 bases between the germline ends. The germline CDR1 and CDR2 sequences are SGHRS and YFSETQ. MiXCR, applied by TCRdb to the 5' RACE reads, yields one record per CDR3 protein. This table has around 110,000 distinct CDR3 sequences, around 10% appearing once. This clonotype was observed many times. The genes are TRBV5-1 and TRBJ1-3; D is ambiguous. Material: whole blood. This receptor was identified in an adult who was a healthcare worker with PCR-confirmed SARS-CoV-2 infection or an uninfected control (not recorded which). The DNA for the CDR3 is TGCGCCAGCAGCGATGGTTCCCTTGGAAACACCATATATTTT. Protein sequence: CASSDGSLGNTIYF.